Listed here are 30 T cell receptor beta chains from one sample, sequenced in a study of blood T cell repertoires in COVID-19. TCRdb's table, derived via immunoSEQ multiplex PCR, lists solely in-frame clones and lacks some. The sample records fewer than 650,000 clones, approximately 91% being singletons. The sample was peripheral blood. The receptors here all came from a woman between 45 and 65 years old with COVID-19, enrolled during active disease.

This sequence joins TRBV5-1 and TRBJ2-1; 9 bases are shared with TRBD2. CDR1 is SGHRS, CDR2 YFSETQ, per germline. This CDR3 contains 15 residues. V lost 4 bases and J lost 4; bases outside the gene matches: 6. Here the CDR3 reads CASSQDSGGYNEQFF. The CDR3 DNA reads as TGCGCCAGCAGCCAAGACAGCGGGGGGTACAATGAGCAGTTCTTC. Full variable domain (remainder filled in from reference TRBV5-1 and TRBJ2-1): KAGVTQTPRYLIKTRGQQVTLSCSPISGHRSVSWYQQTPGQGLQFLFEYFSETQRNKGNFPGRFSGRQFSNSRSEMNVSTLELGDSALYLCASSQDSGGYNEQFFGPGTRLTVL.

This chain joins TRBV2 and TRBJ1-1, with 7 bases aligning to TRBD1. The CDR3 extends over 14 amino acids. Germline-derived CDR1 and CDR2 are SNHLY and FYNNEI. Trimming cost V 6 bases and J 3 bases; bases outside gene matches: 7. CDR3 nucleotides: TGTGCCAGCAGAGGGACAGTTACCTACACTGAAGCTTTCTTT. This sequence encodes CASRGTVTYTEAFF.

On this clone itself: The junction and the germline gene differ at one end; a read error may be behind it. The CDR3 nucleotides are TGTGCTAGTGGTTTGTCGACAGGGGGCCAGGACTTC. Translating it yields CASGLSTGGQDF. The genes are TRBV12-5 and TRBJ2-7; 10 bases are shared with TRBD1. Per germline, CDR1 LGHNT and CDR2 FRNRAP. The CDR3 contains 12 residues. The entire variable domain, with the rest obtained from reference TRBV12-5 and TRBJ2-7, is as follows: DARVTQTPRHKVTEMGQEVTMRCQPILGHNTVFWYRQTMMQGLELLAYFRNRAPLDDSGMPKDRFSAEMPDATLATLKIQPSEPRDSAVYFCASGLSTGGQDFGPGTRLTVT.

V and J are TRBV24-1 and TRBJ2-1; D is perhaps TRBD2 (5 bases). Trimming cost V 3 bases and J 7 bases, with 15 bases left between them. CDR3 length equals 15 residues. Germline V gives CDR1 KGHDR, CDR2 SFDVKD. The CDR3 protein is CATSDGLTTGNEQFF. DNA of the CDR3: TGTGCCACCAGTGATGGGCTGACTACTGGGAATGAGCAGTTCTTC.

This chain uses TRBV21-1 with TRBJ1-3; TRBD1, as called in the table, went unchecked against the DNA. TRBV21-1 is a recognized pseudogene. The CDR3 extends over 17 amino acids. In nucleotides, the CDR3 is TGTGCCAGCAGCAAAATTTGGGCCATCTTCTCTGGAAACACCATATATTTT. Translated, it gives CASSKIWAIFSGNTIYF.

This rearrangement joins TRBV6-1 to TRBJ1-5, with 10 nucleotides matching TRBD1. This CDR3 comprises 17 residues. Germline V gene sequence: CDR1 MNHNS, CDR2 SASEGT. The junction had 5 bases not matched to a gene; V was cut back by 3 bases and J by 0 bases. The DNA for the CDR3 is TGTGCCAGCAGTGATGGGACAGGGGCCTATAGCAATCAGCCCCAGCATTTT. Translation: CASSDGTGAYSNQPQHF.

The chain combines TRBV30 with TRBJ1-2, with 9 bases identical to TRBD1. The CDR3 is made up of 12 amino acids. V dropped 4 bases and J dropped 6; count of bases not matched to a gene: 3. Germline V lookup: CDR1 GTSNPN, CDR2 SVGIG (reference sequence). The CDR3 DNA is TGTGCCTGGAACAGGGGGCTCAATGGCTACACCTTC. It translates to CAWNRGLNGYTF.

The chain couples TRBV5-5 to TRBJ1-1, with D uncertain. CDR1 SGHKS and CDR2 YYEKEE come from the germline V gene (reference sequence). CDR3 length equals 14 residues. The germline V and J ends were trimmed by 0 bases and 1 base, with 7 bases remaining between them. This chain's CDR3 is CASSLDLANTEAFF. The CDR3 bases are TGTGCCAGCAGCTTGGATCTGGCGAACACTGAAGCTTTCTTT.

CDR3 DNA: TGCGCCAGCAGCTTCACTAGCGGGGGGCTAGAGTATTTT. Its translation: CASSFTSGGLEYF. This chain connects TRBV5-1 to TRBJ2-3; 12 bases fit TRBD2. CDR1 and CDR2 from the germline V gene are SGHRS and YFSETQ. The CDR3 is 13 residues long. The junction had 5 bases not matched to a gene; V was cut back by 2 bases and J by 13 bases.

The CDR3 protein is CASSVQINYGYTF. The DNA of the CDR3 is TGTGCCAGTAGTGTCCAGATCAACTATGGCTACACCTTC. The J gene is TRBJ1-2, the V gene TRBV19; D is unresolved. V lost 5 bases to trimming and J lost 2 bases, with 9 bases between them. The CDR3 totals 13 residues. Germline-derived CDR1 and CDR2 are LNHDA and SQIVND (reference sequence).

The chain links TRBV5-6 to TRBJ1-2, with TRBD1 matching over 7 bases. The germline gives CDR1 SGHDT, CDR2 YYEEEE. The CDR3 is 15 amino acids. Losses at the gene ends were 4 bases for V and 3 bases for J; bases not matched to a gene: 9. CDR3 nucleotide sequence: TGTGCCAGCAGCCCCGCGACAGGGATACACTATGGCTACACCTTC. Translated, it gives CASSPATGIHYGYTF.

This rearrangement joins TRBV6-1 to TRBJ2-7; the D gene is possibly TRBD2 (5 bases). Germline V gene data show CDR1 as MNHNS and CDR2 as SASEGT. The CDR3 extends over 12 amino acids. V was clipped by 0 bases and J by 11 bases, with 11 bases between them. As DNA, the CDR3 is TGTGCCAGCAGTGAAGCGGGGAGTTGGGAGTACTTC. This sequence encodes CASSEAGSWEYF.

In its sample, this clone was seen once. The rearrangement links TRBV6-5 to TRBJ1-1; possible D gene TRBD1, 6 bases. The ends were cut back, 7 bases at V and 1 base at J, with 10 bases in the middle. This CDR3 has 13 amino acids. The germline CDR1 and CDR2 sequences are MNHEY and SVGAGI. The CDR3 region has the DNA TGTGCCAGCACCCTGACAGGGAACACTGAAGCTTTCTTT. Translated: CASTLTGNTEAFF.

The V call is TRBV29-1, the J call TRBJ2-7; no reliable D call. With 3 bases removed from V and 2 bases from J, the gap between germline ends came to 17 bases. This CDR3 comprises 15 residues. The germline CDR1 and CDR2 sequences are SQVTM and ANQGSEA. In DNA form, the CDR3 reads TGCAGCGTTGAGGCTGGGCACCTCGCCCCCTACGAGCAGTACTTC. This encodes CSVEAGHLAPYEQYF.

The chain uses TRBV5-1 and TRBJ2-3; 9 positions match TRBD2. CDR3 length: 14 amino acids. Germline trimming cut 6 bases from V and 6 bases from J; bases unmatched to any gene: 8. Germline V lookup: CDR1 SGHRS, CDR2 YFSETQ. CDR3 region: CASNGGGAVDTQYF. In nucleotides, the CDR3 is TGCGCCAGCAACGGCGGGGGGGCGGTCGATACGCAGTATTTT.

The chain carries TRBV27 and TRBJ1-2; D ambiguous. CDR1 is MNHEY and CDR2 is SMNVEV in the germline V gene (reference sequence). The CDR3 has 13 residues. Trimming took 2 bases from V and 8 from J, leaving 12 bases between them. CDR3: CASSLSAYAGYTF. DNA for the CDR3: TGTGCCAGCAGTTTAAGTGCCTACGCCGGCTACACCTTC.

As to this clone: The same CDR3 arises from other DNA sequences in this sample as well. The chain carries TRBV24-1 and TRBJ1-2; 9 bases map to TRBD1. Germline CDR1 is KGHDR and CDR2 is SFDVKD. The CDR3 runs to 15 residues. V dropped 3 bases and J dropped 2; count of bases not matched to a gene: 3. CDR3 DNA: TGTGCCACCAGTGATCCTGGACAGGGGAACTATGGCTACACCTTC. It codes for CATSDPGQGNYGYTF.

J is TRBJ2-5 and V is TRBV16, with 8 bases identical to TRBD1. The CDR3 contains 15 residues. Losses at the gene ends were 4 bases for V and 5 bases for J; bases not matched to a gene: 9. CDR1 and CDR2 (germline): KGHSY, FQNENV. The DNA of the CDR3 is TGTGCCAGCAGCCCTCCCGCAGGGGGCCATGAGACCCAGTACTTC. It encodes CASSPPAGGHETQYF.

The genes are TRBV30 and TRBJ2-7; weak D call: TRBD1 (5 bases). The CDR3 runs to 13 residues. V lost 6 bases to trimming and J lost 4 bases, with 16 bases between them. Per the germline V gene, CDR1 is GTSNPN and CDR2 is SVGIG (reference sequence). As DNA, the CDR3 is TGTGCCTGCATGGAAAGACAGAGTTACGAGCAGTACTTC. It codes for CACMERQSYEQYF.

The V call is TRBV7-9, the J call TRBJ2-7; the D gene is possibly TRBD1 (5 bases). Trimming removed 2 bases at V and 1 base at J, with 12 bases between. Per germline, CDR1 SEHNR and CDR2 FQNEAQ (reference sequence). CDR3 length: 15 amino acids. CDR3 sequence (DNA): TGTGCCAGCAGCTTACAGGGCCGAATGTCCTACGAGCAGTACTTC. Encoded protein: CASSLQGRMSYEQYF.

CDR3 residues: CASSPFTGEQYF. The CDR3 nucleotides read TGTGCCAGTAGTCCCTTTACGGGTGAGCAGTACTTC. The chain has TRBV19 and TRBJ2-7; no reliable D call. Germline V gene data show CDR1 as LNHDA and CDR2 as SQIVND (reference sequence). This CDR3 has 12 amino acids. The germline V and J ends were trimmed by 5 bases and 7 bases, with 12 bases remaining between them.

The rearrangement links TRBV5-1 to TRBJ1-4, with a possible D match to TRBD1 (5 bases). V lost 0 bases, J lost 8 bases, and 8 bases lay in between. This CDR3 is 13 amino acids long. The germline V gene encodes CDR1 SGHRS and CDR2 YFSETQ. CDR3 protein: CASSLAGEEKLFF. In DNA, the CDR3 is TGCGCCAGCAGCTTGGCGGGGGAAGAAAAACTGTTTTTT.

V is TRBV2 and J is TRBJ2-7; 11 bases map to TRBD2. J gave up 2 bases and V 1 base, and 7 bases lay outside the gene matches. The CDR3 loop spans 17 amino acids. In germline, CDR1 is SNHLY, CDR2 FYNNEI. The CDR3 sequence: CASSEEALAGDTYEQYF. Here the CDR3 DNA reads TGTGCCAGCAGTGAAGAGGCACTAGCGGGGGACACCTACGAGCAGTACTTC.

This chain joins TRBV6-5 and TRBJ1-2, with 9 bases fitting TRBD1. Losses at the gene ends were 6 bases for V and 8 bases for J; bases not matched to a gene: 1. The CDR3 spans 11 residues. The germline V gene has CDR1 MNHEY and CDR2 SVGAGI. The CDR3 here is CASRTGGGYTF. DNA of the CDR3: TGTGCCAGCAGGACAGGGGGAGGCTACACCTTC.

The chain has TRBV2 and TRBJ2-3; a possible D gene is TRBD1 (7 bases). Per the germline V gene, CDR1 is SNHLY and CDR2 is FYNNEI. The CDR3 is made up of 17 amino acids. Trimming left V 2 bases short and J 6 bases short, with 21 bases between. The chain's CDR3 is CASSEIWVSRGRDTQYF. In DNA, the CDR3 is TGTGCCAGCAGTGAAATTTGGGTTTCCAGGGGGAGGGATACGCAGTATTTT.

V and J are TRBV5-5 and TRBJ1-1, with D uncertain. Germline V lookup: CDR1 SGHKS, CDR2 YYEKEE (reference sequence). The CDR3 contains 13 residues. The ends were cut back, 3 bases at V and 8 bases at J, with 14 bases in the middle. The CDR3 DNA reads as TGTGCCAGCAGCTACAACTCCGGGTCCGAAGCTTTCTTT. This gives the protein CASSYNSGSEAFF.

The chain employs TRBV9 and TRBJ2-3, with 12 bases fitting TRBD2. The length of the CDR3 is 16 residues. Losses at the gene ends were 3 bases for V and 2 bases for J; bases not matched to a gene: 4. Germline CDR1 is SGDLS and CDR2 is YYNGEE. CDR3 protein: CASSAGLAGITDTQYF. CDR3 nucleotide sequence: TGTGCCAGCAGCGCCGGACTAGCGGGAATCACAGATACGCAGTATTTT. The full variable domain, in which reference TRBV9 and TRBJ2-3 provide the parts outside the CDR3, is DSGVTQTPKHLITATGQRVTLRCSPRSGDLSVYWYQQSLDQGLQFLIQYYNGEERAKGNILERFSAQQFPDLHSELNLSSLELGDSALYFCASSAGLAGITDTQYFGPGTRLTVL.

This chain joins TRBV28 and TRBJ1-2, with a possible D match to TRBD1 (5 bases). The CDR3 has 14 amino acids. Germline V gives CDR1 MDHEN, CDR2 SYDVKM. V gave up 2 bases and J gave up 8 bases, with 15 bases separating them. The CDR3 DNA reads TGTGCCAGCAGTTTAACCGGCAGGGTAGGGGGCTACACCTTC. The encoded protein is CASSLTGRVGGYTF.

V and J are TRBV30 and TRBJ2-3; no clear D gene. The V end was cut by 1 base, the J end by 3 bases, with 11 bases between. Germline V gene sequence: CDR1 GTSNPN, CDR2 SVGIG (reference sequence). The CDR3 loop spans 14 amino acids. The CDR3 protein is CAWSEGGFTDTQYF. CDR3 bases: TGTGCCTGGAGTGAAGGCGGTTTTACAGATACGCAGTATTTT.

CDR3 sequence reads: CASSHGISGGAHETQYF. CDR3 in DNA: TGTGCCAGCAGCCATGGAATAAGCGGGGGGGCACATGAGACCCAGTACTTC. This chain connects TRBV14 to TRBJ2-5; 10 bases fit TRBD2. With V trimmed by 3 bases and J by 5 bases, 12 bases remained unmatched. The CDR3 is 17 amino acids. Germline CDR1 is SGHDN and CDR2 is FVKESK.